The entry below describes one TCR beta chain. The entry originates in a study of T cell responses to AZD1222 COVID-19 vaccine. Data came from immunoSEQ multiplex PCR; TCRdb stores just in-frame clones and leaves some out. The sample includes around 71,000 clones, 80% seen only once; the top ten take roughly an eighth. The CDR3 runs to 15 residues. Germline CDR1 is SNHLY and CDR2 is FYNNEI. V lost 2 bases, J lost 7 bases, and 17 bases lay in between. This specimen was peripheral blood, taken 28 days after the second AZD1222 dose. The V call is TRBV2, the J call TRBJ1-2, with no clear D. This TCR came from an adult who received the AZD1222 COVID-19 vaccine. CDR3 coding DNA: TGTGCCAGCAGTGAAAGCACAATCCGGCAGGTTGGCTACACCTTC. It is translated as CASSESTIRQVGYTF.